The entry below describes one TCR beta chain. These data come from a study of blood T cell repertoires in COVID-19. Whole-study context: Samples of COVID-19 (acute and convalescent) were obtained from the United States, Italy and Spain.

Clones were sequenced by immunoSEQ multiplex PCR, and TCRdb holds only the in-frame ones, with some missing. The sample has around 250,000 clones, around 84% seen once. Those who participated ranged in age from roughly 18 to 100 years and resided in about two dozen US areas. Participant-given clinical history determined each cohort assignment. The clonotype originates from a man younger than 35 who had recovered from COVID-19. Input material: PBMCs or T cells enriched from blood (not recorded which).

The CDR3 region is CASSARTGRSEKLFF. In DNA, the CDR3 is TGCGCCAGCAGTGCGCGGACAGGGCGTTCTGAAAAACTGTTTTTT. J is TRBJ1-4 and V is TRBV10-1, with TRBD1 matching 8 bases. CDR1 and CDR2 (germline): WNHNN, SYGVQD (reference sequence). The CDR3 extends over 15 amino acids. After removal of 4 bases from V and 7 bases from J, the junction contained 8 bases not matched to a gene.